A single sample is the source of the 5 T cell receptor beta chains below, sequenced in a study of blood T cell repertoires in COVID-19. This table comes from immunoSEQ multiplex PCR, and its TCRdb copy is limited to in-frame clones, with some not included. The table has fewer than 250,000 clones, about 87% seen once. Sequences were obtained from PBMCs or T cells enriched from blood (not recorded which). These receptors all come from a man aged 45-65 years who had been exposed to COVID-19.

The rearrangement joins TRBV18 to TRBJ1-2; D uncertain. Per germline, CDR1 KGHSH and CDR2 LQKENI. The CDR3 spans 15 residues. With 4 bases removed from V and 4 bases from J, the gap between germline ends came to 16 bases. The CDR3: CASSQHSEGSYGYTF. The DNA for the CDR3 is TGTGCCAGCTCACAACACTCGGAGGGATCCTATGGCTACACCTTC.

CDR3 DNA: TGTGCCAGCAGCACCCGACAGAACTACGAGCAGTACGTC. This encodes CASSTRQNYEQYV. V is TRBV21-1 and J is TRBJ2-7; the table's D call TRBD1 went unverified against the DNA. TRBV21-1 is a pseudogene. The CDR3 runs to 13 residues.

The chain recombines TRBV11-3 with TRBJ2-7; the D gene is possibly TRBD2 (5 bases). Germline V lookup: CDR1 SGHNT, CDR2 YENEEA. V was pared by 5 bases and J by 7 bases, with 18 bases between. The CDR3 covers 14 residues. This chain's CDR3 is CASSTRTGAREQYF. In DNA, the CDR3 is TGTGCCAGCAGCACCCGGACTGGCGCGCGAGAGCAGTACTTC.

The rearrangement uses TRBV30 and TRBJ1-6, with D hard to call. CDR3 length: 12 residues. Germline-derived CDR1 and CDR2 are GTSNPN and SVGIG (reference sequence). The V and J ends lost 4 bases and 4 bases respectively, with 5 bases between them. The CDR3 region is CAWTVYNSPLHF. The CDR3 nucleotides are TGTGCCTGGACAGTTTATAATTCACCCCTCCACTTT.

CDR3 amino acids: CASSPDYGEQFF. The CDR3 DNA sequence: TGCGCCAGCAGCCCGGACTACGGGGAGCAGTTCTTC. V gene TRBV5-1 combines with J gene TRBJ2-1; possible D gene TRBD2, 6 bases. Germline V gives CDR1 SGHRS, CDR2 YFSETQ. V lost 4 bases and J 10 bases, leaving 12 bases between the germline ends. The CDR3 consists of 12 residues.